The clone carrying this T cell receptor beta chain was seen many times. This record comes from a study of T cells in Graves' hyperthyroidism and ophthalmopathy. Per the germline V gene, CDR1 is DFQATT and CDR2 is SNEGSKA (reference sequence). V dropped 3 bases and J dropped 0 bases, with 8 bases sitting between them. CDR3 size: 13 residues. The CDR3 regions of TCR beta were amplified from RNA transcripts. First-round RT-PCR of the TCR CDR3 relied on the HTBI primer set. Using its own MiXCR run on the multiplex PCR reads, TCRdb lists one record per CDR3 protein. This sample has approximately 380,000 distinct CDR3 sequences, with approximately 19% found just once.

Specimen: blood. The gene calls are TRBV20-1 and TRBJ1-2; no reliable D call. The source is a woman younger than 35 with Graves' hyperthyroidism. The CDR3 DNA reads TGCAGTGCTAGGACGTCAGCTAACTATGGCTACACCTTC. Protein: CSARTSANYGYTF.